This is a list of T cell receptor beta chains from one sample in a study of cytomegalovirus exposure and HLA in healthy donors. The data were produced by immunoSEQ multiplex PCR, yet TCRdb's version contains in-frame clones alone and is incomplete. The sample has around 160,000 clones; roughly 83% are singletons. The sequenced material came from PBMCs. These receptors all stem from a woman aged 18-29 years in good health and CMV-seronegative. The CDR3 runs from the conserved cysteine through the conserved F or W. A D gene is named only where the DNA matches it firmly. Size tells how often a clone was seen (once, few, many) or the class of an expanded clone, and some rows leave it out.

TRBD1,-,TRBV5-6,TRBJ1-4,TGTGCCAGCAGCTTGCTGGACAGGGGGCCGCGGGTGAATGAAAAACTGTTTTTT,CASSLLDRGPRVNEKLFF
TRBD1,-,TRBV25-1,TRBJ1-2,TGTGCCAGCATGGCGACAGGGCTTAACTATGGCTACACCTTC,CASMATGLNYGYTF
-,-,TRBV19,TRBJ1-2,TGTGCCAGTAGTTTTAGAAGGAGTGGATATGGCTACACCTTC,CASSFRRSGYGYTF
TRBD1,-,TRBV5-1,TRBJ2-5,TGCGCCAGCGGGACAGGGAGAGTCCAAGAGACCCAGTACTTC,CASGTGRVQETQYF
-,-,TRBV5-1,TRBJ2-3,TGCGCCAGCAGCACCCGGGGGGCCTCTAGCACAGATACGCAGTATTTT,CASSTRGASSTDTQYF
TRBD2,-,TRBV30,TRBJ2-1,TGTGCCTGGAGCCCGGGACTAGCGGGGGACAAGCAGTTCTTC,CAWSPGLAGDKQFF
TRBD2,-,TRBV7-3,TRBJ2-1,TGTGCCAGCAGCTCGGGACTAGCGGGGCATGAGCAGTTCTTC,CASSSGLAGHEQFF
TRBD2,-,TRBV7-9,TRBJ2-2,TGTGCCAGCAGCCCGAGGACTAGCGGCATCACCGGGGAGCTGTTTTTT,CASSPRTSGITGELFF
TRBD1,-,TRBV7-2,TRBJ1-1,TGTGCCAGCAGCTTCGGGGGGACAGGGAACACTGAAGCTTTCTTT,CASSFGGTGNTEAFF
TRBD1,-,TRBV6-9,TRBJ2-7,TGTGCCAGCAGTTATAGGGGACAGAGCTCCTACGAGCAGTACTTC,CASSYRGQSSYEQYF
TRBD1,-,TRBV5-1,TRBJ1-2,TGCGCCAGCAGCGGAGGACAGGAGATATATAAAAATAACTATGGCTACACCTTC,CASSGGQEIYKNNYGYTF
TRBD2,-,TRBV5-4,TRBJ2-1,TGTGCCAGCAGCTTAGGCGGGGGGGCCTACAATGAGCAGTTCTTC,CASSLGGGAYNEQFF
TRBD1,-,TRBV19,TRBJ1-2,TGTGCCGGATACAGGGGAAACTATGGCTACACCTTC,CAGYRGNYGYTF
-,-,TRBV7-9,TRBJ2-3,TGTGCCAGCAGCTTGAGCAGGGTTATTGGAGATACGCAGTATTTT,CASSLSRVIGDTQYF
TRBD1,-,TRBV28,TRBJ1-1,TGTGCCAGCAGTTTGGGTGGGACAGGGGGTACTGAAGCTTTCTTT,CASSLGGTGGTEAFF
-,-,TRBV23-1,TRBJ1-1,TGCGCCGGCTTCCGCAATGTATCTGAAGCTTTCTTT,CAGFRNVSEAFF
TRBD1,-,TRBV28,TRBJ2-7,TGTGCCAGCAGTGCACCGGGACAGGGAATCTACGAGCAGTACTTC,CASSAPGQGIYEQYF
-,many,TRBV2,TRBJ1-4,TGTGCCAGCAGTGGGGGAGTTAATGAAAAACTGTTTTTT,CASSGGVNEKLFF
TRBD1,-,TRBV23-1,TRBJ1-1,TGCGCCAGCAGGTACACAGGGGCCCTGAACACTGAAGCTTTCTTT,CASRYTGALNTEAFF
-,-,TRBV6-5,TRBJ1-2,TGTGCCAGCAGTCCCCGGGTGCAGCCTAACTATGGCTACACCTTC,CASSPRVQPNYGYTF
TRBD1,-,TRBV7-9,TRBJ1-3,TGTGCCAGCAGCGGGTCGCTGGGACAGCTGGCTGGAAACACCATATATTTT,CASSGSLGQLAGNTIYF
TRBD2,-,TRBV5-1,TRBJ2-1,TGCGCCAGCAGCTTGATAGCGGGGGGGCGGGGTGAGCAGTTCTTC,CASSLIAGGRGEQFF
TRBD1,once,TRBV30,TRBJ2-2,TGTGCCTGCCTCGCCACGGACAGGGGGTTTTGGGCCGGGGAGCTGTTTTTT,CACLATDRGFWAGELFF
-,once,TRBV5-1,TRBJ1-2,TGCGCCAGCAGCTTGGGCCGGGACAAGTATGGCTACACCTTC,CASSLGRDKYGYTF
-,few,TRBV5-1,TRBJ2-3,TGCGCCAGTCGCGGTTCATTCGGGGACACAGATACGCAGTATTTT,CASRGSFGDTDTQYF
-,-,TRBV5-1,TRBJ2-6,TGCGCCAGCACCCCCAGGACTGGGGCCAACGTCCTGACTTTC,CASTPRTGANVLTF
-,-,TRBV5-6,TRBJ1-1,TGTGCCAGCAGAGAAAGCGAATTTTTGAACACTGAAGCTTTCTTT,CASRESEFLNTEAFF
-,-,TRBV19,TRBJ2-3,TGTGCCAGTAGTATAGCGGCCGAGGTTACAGATACGCAGTATTTT,CASSIAAEVTDTQYF
-,-,TRBV28,TRBJ1-5,TGTGCCAGCAGCCCCCACGGGACACAGCTCAATCAGCCCCAGCATTTT,CASSPHGTQLNQPQHF
-,-,TRBV13,TRBJ1-1,TGTGCCAGCAGCCTCTGGGGGGGGAGCACTGAAGCTTTCTTT,CASSLWGGSTEAFF
TRBD1,-,TRBV28,TRBJ1-2,TGTGCCAGCAGTTTAGGGGGACAGATCGGCTACACCTTC,CASSLGGQIGYTF
-,-,TRBV5-1,TRBJ2-1,TGCGCCAGCAGCTTGGTCACTGGGGGGACTGAGCAGTTCTTC,CASSLVTGGTEQFF
TRBD1,-,TRBV14,TRBJ1-2,TGTGCCAGCAGCCACCTGCTAGGACAGGGTAGCTATGGCTACACCTTC,CASSHLLGQGSYGYTF
-,once,TRBV5-1,TRBJ2-1,TGCGCCAGCAGCTTGGGGGGGGGCCACCGAGATGAGCAGTTCTTC,CASSLGGGHRDEQFF
TRBD1,-,TRBV6-5,TRBJ1-1,TGTGCCAGCAGTGTCCGACAGGGAAAGAACACTGAAGCTTTCTTT,CASSVRQGKNTEAFF
-,-,TRBV7-8,TRBJ2-1,TGTGCCAGCAGCTTACGCAATGAGCAGTTCTTC,CASSLRNEQFF
-,-,TRBV7-9,TRBJ2-3,TGTGCCAGCAGCCCCAGCGATAGCACAGATACGCAGTATTTT,CASSPSDSTDTQYF
-,-,TRBV7-6,TRBJ1-6,TGTGCCAGCAGCGCAACCGGGACACTGAATTCACCCCTCCACTTT,CASSATGTLNSPLHF
-,-,TRBV7-9,TRBJ2-7,TGTGCCCAGGGATCTGATTCATACGAGCAGTACTTC,CAQGSDSYEQYF
-,-,TRBV7-9,TRBJ2-3,TGTGCCAGCAGCTCGCAGGGGAAAGGCACAGATACGCAGTATTTT,CASSSQGKGTDTQYF
-,-,TRBV7-9,TRBJ2-1,TGTGCCAGCAGCTTAGGGGGAGGACTATACAATGAGCAGTTCTTC,CASSLGGGLYNEQFF
-,-,TRBV2,TRBJ1-1,TGTGCCACGGGCAGGGTTCGCGCAGAAGCTTTCTTT,CATGRVRAEAFF
-,-,TRBV27,TRBJ2-5,TGTGCCAGCAGTTTTATGAGTGAGGGTATCGAAGAGACCCAGTACTTC,CASSFMSEGIEETQYF
TRBD1,-,TRBV28,TRBJ1-2,TGTGCCAGCAGTTTGGGAGGACAGGGAGGCCCTAACTATGGCTACACCTTC,CASSLGGQGGPNYGYTF
TRBD1,-,TRBV28,TRBJ1-5,TGTGCCAGCAGTCTGGGAGGGGGACAGGGTAGCAATCAGCCCCAGCATTTT,CASSLGGGQGSNQPQHF
TRBD1,-,TRBV10-3,TRBJ1-1,TGTGCCATCAGCCCCGGGACAGCGAACACTGAAGCTTTCTTT,CAISPGTANTEAFF
-,-,TRBV6-5,TRBJ2-7,TGTGCCAGCAGTGAACGCCCGGGCGAGCAGTACTTC,CASSERPGEQYF
TRBD1,-,TRBV5-1,TRBJ1-1,TGCGCCAGCAGCTGGGGAGACAGGGGCTGGGAAGCTTTCTTT,CASSWGDRGWEAFF